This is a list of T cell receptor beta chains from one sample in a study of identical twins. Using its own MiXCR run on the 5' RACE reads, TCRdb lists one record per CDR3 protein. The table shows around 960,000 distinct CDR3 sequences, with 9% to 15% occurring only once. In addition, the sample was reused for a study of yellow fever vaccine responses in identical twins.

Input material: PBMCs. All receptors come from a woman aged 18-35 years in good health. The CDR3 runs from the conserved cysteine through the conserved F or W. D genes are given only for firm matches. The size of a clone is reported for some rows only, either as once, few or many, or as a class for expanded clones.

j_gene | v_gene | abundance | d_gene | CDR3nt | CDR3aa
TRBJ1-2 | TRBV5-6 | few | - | TGTGCCAGTCGGGGGGTCGACTATGGCTACACCTTC | CASRGVDYGYTF
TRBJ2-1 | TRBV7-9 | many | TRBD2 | TGTGCCAGCAGCTTTAAACCGGGACTAGCGGAAGCCAATGAGCAGTTCTTC | CASSFKPGLAEANEQFF
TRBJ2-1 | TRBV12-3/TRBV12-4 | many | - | TGTGCCAGCAGCGGGAGCTTCTCCTACAATGAGCAGTTCTTC | CASSGSFSYNEQFF
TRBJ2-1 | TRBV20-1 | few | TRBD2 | TGCAGTGTGCCGGGGACTAGCGGGATCCAAACCGCCTACAATGAGCAGTTCTTC | CSVPGTSGIQTAYNEQFF
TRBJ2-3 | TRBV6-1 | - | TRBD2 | TGTGCCAGCTTCGGACTAGCGGGGGGGCATGGGCCCACAGATACGCAGTATTTT | CASFGLAGGHGPTDTQYF
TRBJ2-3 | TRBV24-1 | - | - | TGTGCCACCGGGACCTCGGGGACAGATACGCAGTATTTT | CATGTSGTDTQYF
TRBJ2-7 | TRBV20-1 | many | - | TGCAGTCCCTATGGGACGGGCATTGAGCAGTACTTC | CSPYGTGIEQYF
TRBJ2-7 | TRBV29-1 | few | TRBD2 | TGCAGCGTCTCCTCAGCTAGCGGGAGTGGGTACGAGCAGTACTTC | CSVSSASGSGYEQYF
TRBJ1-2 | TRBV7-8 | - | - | TGTGCCAGCAGCTTAGCTTACGTAGCCTATGGCTACACCTTC | CASSLAYVAYGYTF
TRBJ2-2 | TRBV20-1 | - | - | TGCAGTGCTATGGGTCGACTAGACAACACCGGGGAGCTGTTTTTT | CSAMGRLDNTGELFF
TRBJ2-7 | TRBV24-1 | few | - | TGTGCCACCAGTGCATCTGGGGCGGGATACGAGCAGTACTTC | CATSASGAGYEQYF
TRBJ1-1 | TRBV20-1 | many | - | TGCAGTGCTAGCACGTACACTGAAGCTTTCTTT | CSASTYTEAFF
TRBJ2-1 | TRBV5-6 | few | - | TGTGCCAGCAGAGAGGTGGGAGTGATGAATGAGCAGTTCTTC | CASREVGVMNEQFF
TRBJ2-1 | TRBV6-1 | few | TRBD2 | TGTGCCAGCAATCACAATAGCGGGAGGGCCCCTCATGAGCAGTTCTTC | CASNHNSGRAPHEQFF
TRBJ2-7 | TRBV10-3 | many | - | TGTGCCATCAGTGAGTTCTCGACAGAAGCCTACGAGCAGTACTTC | CAISEFSTEAYEQYF
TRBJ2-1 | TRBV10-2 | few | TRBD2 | TGCGCCAGCAGTGACGAAGCGGGAGACGTGGGAAATGAGCAGTTCTTC | CASSDEAGDVGNEQFF
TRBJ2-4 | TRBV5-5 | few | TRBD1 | TGTGCCAGCAGCCTGGGTGGGACAGGGACAAACATTCAGTACTTC | CASSLGGTGTNIQYF
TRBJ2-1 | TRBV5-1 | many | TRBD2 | TGCGCCAGCAGCTACGGACTAGCGGGAGTCCATGAGCAGTTCTTC | CASSYGLAGVHEQFF
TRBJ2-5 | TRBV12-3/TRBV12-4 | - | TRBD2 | TGTGCCAGCAGGGAAACTAGCGGGAGATCGTCAGAGACCCAGTACTTC | CASRETSGRSSETQYF
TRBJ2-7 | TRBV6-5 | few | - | TGTGCCGGGGGACTTCCCACCGGCGAGCAGTACTTC | CAGGLPTGEQYF
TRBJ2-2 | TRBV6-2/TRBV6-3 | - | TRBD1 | TGTGCCAGCAAAAGACAGGGGACATTGGGCACCGGGGAGCTGTTTTTT | CASKRQGTLGTGELFF
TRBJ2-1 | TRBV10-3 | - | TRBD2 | TGTGCCATTAGTCCGACTAGCGGGAGGGATCTCGGGCAGTTCTTC | CAISPTSGRDLGQFF
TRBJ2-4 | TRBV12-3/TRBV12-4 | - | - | TGTGCCAGCAGCCCGCATGACAGGTTAGGTTCTGCCATTCAGTACTTC | CASSPHDRLGSAIQYF
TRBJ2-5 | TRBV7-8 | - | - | TGTGCCAGCAGCTTAGCTTCGGCGTACCAAGAGACCCAGTACTTC | CASSLASAYQETQYF
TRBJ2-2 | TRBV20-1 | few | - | TGCAGTGCTGCAGTAGGGAGCACGAACACCGGGGAGCTGTTTTTT | CSAAVGSTNTGELFF
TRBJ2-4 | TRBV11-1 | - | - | TGTGCCAGCAGCTTAGTATCTGGGGGACATCTAGCCAAAAACATTCAGTACTTC | CASSLVSGGHLAKNIQYF
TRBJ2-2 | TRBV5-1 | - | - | TGCGCCAGCAGCATCGGACACACCGGGGAGCTGTTTTTT | CASSIGHTGELFF
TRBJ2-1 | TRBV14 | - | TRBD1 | TGTGCCAGCAGCCACCTCCCGGGACAGGGATTACTACTTGAGCAGTTCTTC | CASSHLPGQGLLLEQFF
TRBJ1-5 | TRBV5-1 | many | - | TGCGCCAGCAGCTTGGGGGAGGATCAGCCCCAGCATTTT | CASSLGEDQPQHF
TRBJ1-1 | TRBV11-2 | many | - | TGTGCCAGCAGCTACCTCCCAACCCTGGACACTGAAGCTTTCTTT | CASSYLPTLDTEAFF
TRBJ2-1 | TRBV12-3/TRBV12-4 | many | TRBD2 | TGTGCCAGCAGGGAGAGCGGACTAGCGGGAAACAATGAGCAGTTCTTC | CASRESGLAGNNEQFF
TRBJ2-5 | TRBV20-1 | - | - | TGCAGTGCTAGAGATTTTGGCAGGGAGTCGCTACGAGAGACCCAGTACTTC | CSARDFGRESLRETQYF
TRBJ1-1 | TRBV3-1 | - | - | TGTGCCAGCAGTCCAAGACGGAGGGGCACTGAAGCTTTCTTT | CASSPRRRGTEAFF
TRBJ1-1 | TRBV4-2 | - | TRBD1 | TGTGCCAGCAGCCGAGCCCAGGGGGCGCTGACTGAAGCTTTCTTT | CASSRAQGALTEAFF
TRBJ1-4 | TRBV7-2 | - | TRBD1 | TGTGCCAGCAGCTTAGACAGGGGGGAGGAAAAACTGTTTTTT | CASSLDRGEEKLFF
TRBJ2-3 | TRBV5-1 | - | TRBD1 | TGCGCCAGCAGCCCTGGGACAGGCGATTTCACAGATACGCAGTATTTT | CASSPGTGDFTDTQYF
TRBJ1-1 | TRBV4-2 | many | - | TGTGCCAGCAGCAGGGACGGGGCTGAAGCTTTCTTT | CASSRDGAEAFF
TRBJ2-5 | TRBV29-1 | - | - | TGCAGCGTTGAACGTGGTCAGGGGTTGTCCCAGTACTTC | CSVERGQGLSQYF
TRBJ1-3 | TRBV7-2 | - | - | TGTGCCAGCAGCCCAGTAGGGGGGACTGGAAACACCATATATTTT | CASSPVGGTGNTIYF
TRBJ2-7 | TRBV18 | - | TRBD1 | TGTGCCAGCTCACCATTTGGGACAGGGAAGGACTACGAGCAGTACTTC | CASSPFGTGKDYEQYF
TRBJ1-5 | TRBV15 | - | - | TGTGCCACCAGCAGAGGCCAGGACAAGACACCTCTCAGCAATCAGCCCCAGCATTTT | CATSRGQDKTPLSNQPQHF
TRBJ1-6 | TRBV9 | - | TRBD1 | TGTGCCAGCAGCGGAGGTTCCGGGACAGTTGAGGGTAATTCACCCCTCCACTTT | CASSGGSGTVEGNSPLHF
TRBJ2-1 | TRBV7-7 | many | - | TGTGCCAGCAGCCCAAACATGGGAGGTGAGCAGTTCTTC | CASSPNMGGEQFF
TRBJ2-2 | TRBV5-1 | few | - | TGCGCCAGCAGGCCAACAAACTCCGGGGAGCTGTTTTTT | CASRPTNSGELFF
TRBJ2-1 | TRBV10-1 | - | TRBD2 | TGCGCCAGCAGTGACTGGACTAGTACGGATGAGCAGTTCTTC | CASSDWTSTDEQFF
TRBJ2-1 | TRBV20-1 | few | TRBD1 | TGCAGTGCTCCAGACAGGGGGTATGAGCAGTTCTTC | CSAPDRGYEQFF
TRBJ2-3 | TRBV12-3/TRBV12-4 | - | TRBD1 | TGTGCCATCAGTTTTGGGGTCCGGGACAGGGGGCTCCCAGATACGCAGTATTTT | CAISFGVRDRGLPDTQYF
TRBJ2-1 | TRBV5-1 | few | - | TGCGCCAGCAGCCTCATGCGGGAAAACTTAAAATACAATGAGCAGTTCTTC | CASSLMRENLKYNEQFF
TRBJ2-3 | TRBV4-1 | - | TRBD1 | TGCGCCAGCAGCCAAGATACCGTCAGGGGGCGAATCACAGATACGCAGTATTTT | CASSQDTVRGRITDTQYF
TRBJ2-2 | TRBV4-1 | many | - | TGCGCCAGCAGCCATTCCCGAGGGGAAACCGGGGAGCTGTTTTTT | CASSHSRGETGELFF
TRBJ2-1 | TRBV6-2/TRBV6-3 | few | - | TGTGCCAGCAGGAGCGACGTATACAATGAGCAGTTCTTC | CASRSDVYNEQFF